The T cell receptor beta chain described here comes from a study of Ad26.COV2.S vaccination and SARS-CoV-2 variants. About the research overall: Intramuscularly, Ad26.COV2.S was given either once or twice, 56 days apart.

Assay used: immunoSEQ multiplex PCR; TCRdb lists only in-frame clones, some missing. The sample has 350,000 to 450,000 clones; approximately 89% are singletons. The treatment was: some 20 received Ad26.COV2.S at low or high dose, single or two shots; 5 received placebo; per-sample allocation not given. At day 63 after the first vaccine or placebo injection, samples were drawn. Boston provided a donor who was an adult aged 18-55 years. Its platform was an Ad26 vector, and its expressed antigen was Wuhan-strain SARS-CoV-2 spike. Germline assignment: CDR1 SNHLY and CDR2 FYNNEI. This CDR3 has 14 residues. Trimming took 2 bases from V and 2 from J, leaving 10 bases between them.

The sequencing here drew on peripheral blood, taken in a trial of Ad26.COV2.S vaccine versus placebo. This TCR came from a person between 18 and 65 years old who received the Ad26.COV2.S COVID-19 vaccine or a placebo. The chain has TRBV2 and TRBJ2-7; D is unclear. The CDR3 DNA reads TGTGCCAGCAGTGAATCTCCCAGTGCCTACGAGCAGTACTTC. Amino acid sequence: CASSESPSAYEQYF. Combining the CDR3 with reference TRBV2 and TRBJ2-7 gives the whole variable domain EPEVTQTPSHQVTQMGQEVILRCVPISNHLYFYWYRQILGQKVEFLVSFYNNEISEKSEIFDDQFSVERPDGSNFTLKIRSTKLEDSAMYFCASSESPSAYEQYFGPGTRLTVT.